These 12 T cell receptor beta chains were sequenced from one sample in a study of vaccination effects on CD4 cells after COVID-19. Sequencing used immunoSEQ multiplex PCR; TCRdb keeps in-frame clones, though not all of them. The data show nearly 45,000 clones, with about 75% seen just once and less than 30% held by the top ten. Before sequencing took place, the ViraFEST assay used viral peptide pools to expand antigen-specific CD4+ T cells. A roughly 10-day culture period preceded the isolation of CD4+ T cells. Convalescent patients had PCR-confirmed SARS-CoV-2 infection between March and December 2020. Antigens for these TCRs are unknown. The source was CD4+ T cells from PBMCs cultured with a peptide pool, collected before COVID-19 vaccination. The source of these receptors is a human donor who had a prior SARS-CoV-2 infection.

This clone was seen a few times. V usage is TRBV6-6 and J usage is TRBJ2-1; TRBD2 matches at 12 bases. The CDR3 extends over 16 amino acids. CDR1 MNHNY and CDR2 SVGAGI come from the germline V gene (reference sequence). Trimming removed 4 bases from V and 8 bases from J; junction bases left unmatched: 9. CDR3 nucleotides: TGTGCCAGCAGTTCAGCCACTAGCGGGGGGCCGGATGAGCAGTTCTTC. As protein: CASSSATSGGPDEQFF.

This clone has a single count. The chain recombines TRBV7-9 with TRBJ2-7, with D possibly matching TRBD2 (5 bases). There are 15 residues in the CDR3. Trimming cost V 2 bases and J 0 bases, with 11 bases left between them. The germline gives CDR1 SEHNR, CDR2 FQNEAQ (reference sequence). For the CDR3, the DNA is TGTGCCAGCAGCTTAAAGGGAGAGAGCTCCTACGAGCAGTACTTC. It yields the protein CASSLKGESSYEQYF.

This clone was seen a few times. The chain links TRBV7-2 to TRBJ2-5, with 7 bases matching TRBD2. J gave up 2 bases and V 1 base, and 4 bases lay outside the gene matches. Germline V gene sequence: CDR1 SGHTA, CDR2 FQGNSA. The CDR3 consists of 15 residues. The CDR3 DNA sequence: TGTGCCAGCAGCTTAGAGGCTAGCGGACAAGAGACCCAGTACTTC. It codes for CASSLEASGQETQYF.

The CDR3 protein is CASSLGGGAEQYF. In nucleotides, the CDR3 is TGTGCCAGCAGTTTGGGGGGCGGGGCCGAGCAGTACTTC. The chain links TRBV28 to TRBJ2-7; D may be TRBD1 or TRBD2 (6 bases each). The CDR3 is 13 residues long. CDR1 MDHEN and CDR2 SYDVKM come from the germline V gene. Trimming took off 3 bases at V and 6 bases at J, with 12 bases between the two ends. The full variable domain, completed using reference TRBV28 and TRBJ2-7, is DVKVTQSSRYLVKRTGEKVFLECVQDMDHENMFWYRQDPGLGLRLIYFSYDVKMKEKGDIPEGYSVSREKKERFSLILESASTNQTSMYLCASSLGGGAEQYFGPGTRLTVT.

This sequence joins TRBV7-8 and TRBJ2-7, with 7 nucleotides matching TRBD2. V was clipped by 4 bases and J by 3 bases; unmatched bases: 9. Germline loops: CDR1 SGHVS, CDR2 FQNEAQ. The CDR3 extends over 15 amino acids. The CDR3 here is CASSSTRTRNYEQYF. The CDR3 coding sequence is TGTGCCAGCAGCTCCACCAGGACTAGGAACTACGAGCAGTACTTC.

The chain carries TRBV4-3 and TRBJ2-3; D is undetermined. The CDR3 loop spans 14 amino acids. The germline gives CDR1 LGHNA, CDR2 YSLEER. Trimming stripped 0 bases from V and 0 bases from J, with 4 bases between. Written as DNA, the CDR3 is TGCGCCAGCAGCCAAGATGCTAGCACAGATACGCAGTATTTT. This codes for CASSQDASTDTQYF.

This rearrangement joins TRBV20-1 to TRBJ2-2, with D possibly matching TRBD2 (6 bases). V shed 3 bases and J shed 1 base, with 9 bases lying between them. Germline V CDR1 and CDR2: DFQATT, SNEGSKA (reference sequence). The CDR3 has 14 amino acids. CDR3 DNA: TGCAGTGCTAGTGGGAGGCTGAACACCGGGGAGCTGTTTTTT. It encodes CSASGRLNTGELFF.

The gene calls are TRBV18 and TRBJ1-3; a possible D gene is TRBD1 (5 bases). CDR3 size: 15 residues. V lost 6 bases, J lost 0 bases, and 12 bases lay in between. Germline-derived CDR1 and CDR2 are KGHSH and LQKENI. The DNA of the CDR3 is TGTGCCAGCTCGACAGACATCAACTCTGGAAACACCATATATTTT. Translation gives CASSTDINSGNTIYF.

The chain has TRBV5-6 and TRBJ1-1; tentative D call: TRBD1 (6 bases). CDR1 and CDR2 (germline): SGHDT, YYEEEE. This CDR3 has 15 residues. The V gene lost 1 base and the J gene lost 3 bases, with 13 bases spanning the gap. Here the CDR3 reads CASSLWGGADTEAFF. The CDR3, as DNA: TGTGCCAGCAGCTTGTGGGGGGGGGCCGACACTGAAGCTTTCTTT.

V and J are TRBV7-8 and TRBJ2-7; 9 nucleotides align to TRBD1. Germline V lookup: CDR1 SGHVS, CDR2 FQNEAQ. This CDR3 is built from 13 residues. V gave up 5 bases and J gave up 7 bases; unmatched junction bases: 6. Written as DNA, the CDR3 is TGTGCCAGCAGCAAGGGACAGGGTGGGGAGCAGTACTTC. Amino acids: CASSKGQGGEQYF.

The V call is TRBV6-5, the J call TRBJ1-6, with no clear D. V was trimmed by 3 bases and J by 8 bases, leaving 14 bases between them. The CDR3 runs to 15 residues. Germline V gene sequence: CDR1 MNHEY, CDR2 SVGAGI. CDR3 loop: CASSYEGPSYSPLHF. The CDR3 DNA follows: TGTGCCAGCAGTTATGAGGGCCCCTCGTATTCACCCCTCCACTTT.

V is TRBV6-2 or TRBV6-3 and J is TRBJ2-6; 7 bases line up with TRBD1. Per the germline V gene, CDR1 is MNHEY and CDR2 is SVGEGT. V dropped 1 base and J dropped 0; count of bases not matched to a gene: 9. The CDR3 has 19 residues. CDR3 sequence: CASSYFLGRGYSGANVLTF. The CDR3 DNA is TGTGCCAGCAGTTACTTCTTGGGCAGGGGGTACTCTGGGGCCAACGTCCTGACTTTC.